The 28 T cell receptor beta chains presented below share a single source sample, sequenced in a study of blood T cell repertoires in COVID-19 (dated by TCRdb to 2020 to 2021). Receptors were amplified or captured by the immunoSEQ multiplex PCR assay. This is the immuneACCESS table as TCRdb keeps it, with only in-frame sequences that have V and J called. A part of the clones is gone; compared with another copy, unresolved V genes explain less than half, and the rest is unexplained. The sample includes some 210,000 clones, with approximately 91% observed a single time. The ten largest make up 4.5% to 5.5% of the sample. The source material was peripheral blood. The receptors stem from a woman aged 40 to 49 with acute or convalescent COVID-19.

The chain recombines TRBV6-6 with TRBJ2-1; 13 bases are shared with TRBD2. CDR1 is MNHNY, CDR2 SVGAGI, per germline (reference sequence). The CDR3 totals 15 residues. The V segment lost 7 bases and the J segment 12 bases; nucleotides outside the gene matches: 12. The CDR3 DNA is TGTGCCAGCATACGACTAGCGGGGGGCTCCCCCCGGCAGTTCTTC. Translated: CASIRLAGGSPRQFF.

The rearrangement joins TRBV2 to TRBJ2-3; the match to TRBD2 covers 14 bases. This CDR3 contains 16 residues. In germline, CDR1 is SNHLY, CDR2 FYNNEI. With 7 bases clipped from V and 4 bases from J, the junction kept 7 bases outside the gene matches. Written as DNA, the CDR3 is TGTGCCAGCAAGAGACTAGCGGGGGGGCGAGCAGATACGCAGTATTTT. This translates into CASKRLAGGRADTQYF.

The V gene is TRBV12-3 or TRBV12-4, the J gene TRBJ2-7, with TRBD1 as a possible D gene (5 bases). Trimming stripped 5 bases from V and 6 bases from J, with 14 bases between. The CDR3 runs to 13 residues. The CDR3 nucleotides are TGTGCCAGCAGTACAGGACGTTGGAGCGAGCAGTACGTC. Amino acid sequence: CASSTGRWSEQYV.

This chain joins TRBV4-1 and TRBJ2-1; the match to TRBD1 covers 11 bases. In germline, CDR1 is MGHRA, CDR2 YSYEKL. CDR3 length equals 14 residues. J lost 9 bases, V lost 1 base, and 2 bases had no gene match. CDR3 sequence (DNA): TGCGCCAGCAGCCAAGGGACAGGGGGCGGTGAGCAGTTCTTC. Protein sequence: CASSQGTGGGEQFF.

The J gene is TRBJ1-6, the V gene TRBV19; a weak D match, TRBD1 (5 bases). CDR3 length: 16 amino acids. V dropped 3 bases and J dropped 10 bases, with 19 bases sitting between them. In germline, CDR1 is LNHDA, CDR2 SQIVND (reference sequence). The CDR3 region is CASSIAFLSGESPLHF. The DNA of the CDR3 is TGTGCCAGTAGTATCGCCTTCCTTTCGGGGGAATCACCCCTCCACTTT.

The V and J genes are TRBV19 and TRBJ2-2; 10 positions agree with TRBD2. Germline trimming cut 6 bases from V and 7 bases from J; bases unmatched to any gene: 11. The CDR3 runs 16 residues. Germline CDR1 LNHDA, CDR2 SQIVND (reference sequence). CDR3 bases: TGTGCCAGTAGCGGCTCAGCGGGGGGGCGAGGCGGGGAGCTGTTTTTT. Translating gives CASSGSAGGRGGELFF. Filled out from reference TRBV19 and TRBJ2-2, the complete variable domain reads DGGITQSPKYLFRKEGQNVTLSCEQNLNHDAMYWYRQDPGQGLRLIYYSQIVNDFQKGDIAEGYSVSREKKESFPLTVTSAQKNPTAFYLCASSGSAGGRGGELFFGEGSRLTVL.

The chain couples TRBV4-1 to TRBJ1-4, with D possibly matching TRBD1 (6 bases). Trimming took off 4 bases at V and 0 bases at J, with 9 bases between the two ends. From germline, CDR1 is MGHRA and CDR2 YSYEKL. The CDR3 consists of 15 residues. CDR3 region: CASSLWTATNEKLFF. Here the CDR3 DNA reads TGCGCCAGCAGCCTCTGGACAGCAACTAATGAAAAACTGTTTTTT.

This clone came up once. The genes are TRBV2 and TRBJ1-5; the match to TRBD1 covers 8 bases. Germline V gene data show CDR1 as SNHLY and CDR2 as FYNNEI. The CDR3 length is 15 residues. The trim removed 8 bases at V and 1 base at J, leaving 7 bases unmatched. CDR3 DNA: TGTGCCAGCCGCATCGGACAGGGAAGCAATCAGCCCCAGCATTTT. It yields the protein CASRIGQGSNQPQHF.

This chain links TRBV5-1 with TRBJ2-7; 8 bases line up with TRBD1. CDR3 length: 14 amino acids. CDR1 SGHRS and CDR2 YFSETQ come from the germline V gene. The J segment lost 4 bases and the V segment lost 0 bases, leaving 3 bases of the junction unmatched. The CDR3 is CASSLAGQGYEQYV. The CDR3 region has the DNA TGCGCCAGCAGCTTGGCAGGACAGGGATACGAGCAGTACGTC.

The rearrangement joins TRBV28 to TRBJ1-2; possible D gene TRBD1, 5 bases. CDR1 is MDHEN, CDR2 SYDVKM, per germline. The CDR3 covers 15 residues. Trimming removed 6 bases at V and 4 bases at J, with 18 bases between. CDR3 region: CASRRQPQDPYGYTF. CDR3 bases: TGTGCCAGCAGGCGACAACCACAGGACCCCTATGGCTACACCTTC.

This sequence joins TRBV7-9 and TRBJ1-4; D gene uncertain. The V end was cut by 0 bases, the J end by 8 bases, with 10 bases between. Per germline, CDR1 SEHNR and CDR2 FQNEAQ (reference sequence). This CDR3 is 14 amino acids long. DNA for the CDR3: TGTGCCAGCAGCTTAGCGGTACTAGGGGAAAAACTGTTTTTT. Protein: CASSLAVLGEKLFF.

The V and J genes are TRBV12-3 or TRBV12-4 and TRBJ1-1; D uncertain. Trimming removed 5 bases at V and 5 bases at J, with 12 bases between. The CDR3 runs to 13 residues. The CDR3 spells CASSPAGGTEAFF. CDR3 bases: TGTGCCAGCAGTCCGGCGGGAGGGACTGAAGCTTTCTTT.

The rearrangement links TRBV2 to TRBJ1-1; D not resolved. CDR3 length: 13 amino acids. CDR1 is SNHLY, CDR2 FYNNEI, per germline. V was cut by 7 bases and J by 0 bases, with 9 bases left in between. The CDR3 bases are TGTGCCAGCAAGAGACAAGTGAACACTGAAGCTTTCTTT. Translation gives CASKRQVNTEAFF.

The chain employs TRBV10-3 and TRBJ2-7; D may be TRBD2 (5 bases). This CDR3 comprises 15 residues. Germline-derived CDR1 and CDR2 are ENHRY and SYGVKD. The ends were cut back, 2 bases at V and 1 base at J, with 12 bases in the middle. CDR3 in DNA: TGTGCCATCAGTGAGACAAGCCGGGGATCCTACGAGCAGTACGTC. Translated: CAISETSRGSYEQYV.

This clone appeared a few times. V gene TRBV27 combines with J gene TRBJ1-6; tentatively, D is TRBD1 (5 bases). Germline V gene sequence: CDR1 MNHEY, CDR2 SMNVEV (reference sequence). CDR3 length: 14 residues. Trimming removed 7 bases from V and 8 bases from J, with 15 bases in between. The CDR3 DNA follows: TGTGCCAGCAAGGCGGGACTAGAACATTCACCCCTCCACTTT. Translated, it gives CASKAGLEHSPLHF.

The rearrangement uses TRBV4-1 and TRBJ1-1, with a possible D match to TRBD1 (5 bases). CDR3 length: 11 residues. The V end lost 8 bases, the J end lost 3 bases, and 7 bases lay between the germline ends. Germline lookup yields CDR1 MGHRA and CDR2 YSYEKL. The CDR3 loop reads CASGGDTEAFF. The CDR3 nucleotides read TGCGCCAGCGGAGGGGACACTGAAGCTTTCTTT.

The rearrangement links TRBV7-9 to TRBJ2-2; the D gene is possibly TRBD2 (6 bases). V was trimmed by 3 bases and J by 0 bases, leaving 8 bases between them. CDR3 length: 15 amino acids. Germline V lookup: CDR1 SEHNR, CDR2 FQNEAQ (reference sequence). The CDR3 is CASSFTGANTGELFF. In nucleotides, the CDR3 is TGTGCCAGCAGCTTTACGGGGGCGAACACCGGGGAGCTGTTTTTT.

This clone was observed once. Here the CDR3 DNA reads TGTGCCAGCAGCTCCTTAGCGGGGGGCCTACACAATGAGCAGTTCTTC. Translating it yields CASSSLAGGLHNEQFF. The chain carries TRBV7-8 and TRBJ2-1; 10 nucleotides agree with TRBD2. Losses at the gene ends were 4 bases for V and 5 bases for J; bases not matched to a gene: 8. There are 16 residues in the CDR3. CDR1 and CDR2 (germline): SGHVS, FQNEAQ.

The count of this clone is one. The V call is TRBV10-3, the J call TRBJ1-6, with TRBD1 matching over 7 bases. CDR3 length: 16 amino acids. Germline trimming cut 4 bases from V and 7 bases from J; bases unmatched to any gene: 10. Per the germline V gene, CDR1 is ENHRY and CDR2 is SYGVKD. The CDR3, as DNA: TGTGCCATCAGTGGGAGAGGGACAGCGGCAAATTCACCCCTCCACTTT. This sequence encodes CAISGRGTAANSPLHF.

This sequence joins TRBV5-6 and TRBJ1-5; D gene ambiguous. The germline CDR1 and CDR2 sequences are SGHDT and YYEEEE. V was cut by 2 bases and J by 0 bases, with 12 bases left in between. This CDR3 has 16 residues. The CDR3 nucleotides are TGTGCCAGCAGCTTTGGTTTTGCGGTTAGCAATCAGCCCCAGCATTTT. Translation gives CASSFGFAVSNQPQHF.

The chain has TRBV5-5 and TRBJ1-5; 8 bases are shared with TRBD1. CDR1 is SGHKS and CDR2 is YYEKEE in the germline V gene (reference sequence). J lost 5 bases, V lost 4 bases, and 5 bases had no gene match. The CDR3 has 14 residues. CDR3 coding DNA: TGTGCCAGCAGCCTTGGACAGGGTTATCAGCCCCAGCATTTT. Protein sequence: CASSLGQGYQPQHF.

The count of this clone is one. The chain employs TRBV30 and TRBJ2-1; D is perhaps TRBD1 (5 bases). Germline CDR1 reads GTSNPN; CDR2 reads SVGIG (reference sequence). V was shortened by 4 bases and J by 10 bases, with 8 bases between the two germline ends. This CDR3 spans 10 amino acids. This CDR3 reads CAWTRVEQFF. CDR3 sequence (DNA): TGTGCCTGGACCAGGGTAGAGCAGTTCTTC.

V usage is TRBV6-4 and J usage is TRBJ1-2; D remains ambiguous. This CDR3 has 13 amino acids. Trimming took off 3 bases at V and 8 bases at J, with 13 bases between the two ends. The germline V gene encodes CDR1 MRHNA and CDR2 SNTAGT. This CDR3 reads CASSENPLGGYTF. The DNA for the CDR3 is TGTGCCAGCAGTGAGAACCCCCTGGGCGGCTACACCTTC.

This clone appeared a few times. The chain recombines TRBV6-4 with TRBJ2-3; 8 bases are shared with TRBD2. V lost 0 bases to trimming and J lost 1 base; unmatched junction nucleotides: 6. Germline CDR1 MRHNA, CDR2 SNTAGT. The CDR3 is made up of 17 amino acids. In DNA, the CDR3 is TGTGCCAGCAGTGACTCGGATAGCGGGGAGGGCACAGATACGCAGTATTTT. Protein: CASSDSDSGEGTDTQYF.

The CDR3 loop reads CASSTQGAVTDTQYF. The CDR3, as DNA: TGCGCCAGCAGCACCCAGGGGGCGGTAACAGATACGCAGTATTTT. The rearrangement links TRBV5-1 to TRBJ2-3, with 8 bases identical to TRBD1. Germline assignment: CDR1 SGHRS and CDR2 YFSETQ. With V trimmed by 4 bases and J by 3 bases, 7 bases remained unmatched. This CDR3 comprises 15 residues.

The chain is built from TRBV25-1 and TRBJ2-1, with D possibly TRBD2 on 5 matching bases. The CDR3 covers 16 residues. From germline, CDR1 is MGHDK and CDR2 SYGVNS. V lost 2 bases to trimming and J lost 1 base, with 12 bases between them. The CDR3 sequence is CASSEKARDSYNEQFF. In nucleotides, the CDR3 is TGTGCCAGCAGTGAAAAGGCGAGGGATTCCTACAATGAGCAGTTCTTC.

J is TRBJ1-1 and V is TRBV18; D might be TRBD1 (5 bases). CDR3 length equals 12 residues. Germline V gene lookup returns CDR1 KGHSH and CDR2 LQKENI. V lost 3 bases, J lost 8 bases, and 10 bases lay in between. The CDR3 loop is CASSPGQEEAFF. DNA for the CDR3: TGTGCCAGCTCACCGGGGCAGGAGGAAGCTTTCTTT.

V and J are TRBV25-1 and TRBJ2-3; weak D call: TRBD2 (5 bases). The germline V gene encodes CDR1 MGHDK and CDR2 SYGVNS. V was pared by 8 bases and J by 2 bases, with 17 bases between. This CDR3 has 15 amino acids. The CDR3: CASDSSGKITDTQYF. DNA for the CDR3: TGTGCCAGCGATTCGTCGGGGAAGATCACAGATACGCAGTATTTT. Looking up the rest from reference TRBV25-1 and TRBJ2-3 gives the full variable domain: EADIYQTPRYLVIGTGKKITLECSQTMGHDKMYWYQQDPGMELHLIHYSYGVNSTEKGDLSSESTVSRIRTEHFPLTLESARPSHTSQYLCASDSSGKITDTQYFGPGTRLTVL.